This T cell receptor (beta chain) came from a study of blood T cell repertoires in COVID-19. On the study more broadly: Sources were T cells, B-cell-depleted T cells, or PBMCs; the material itself was cDNA or gDNA.

The CDR3 is 17 residues long. The germline V gene encodes CDR1 SGHTS and CDR2 YDEGEE. With 3 bases clipped from V and 0 bases from J, the junction kept 5 bases outside the gene matches. Clones were read by immunoSEQ multiplex PCR, and TCRdb kept only the in-frame ones, dropping some. The table includes over 40,000 clones, about 86% detected once. This TCR was sampled from a man older than 75 with active COVID-19. Sequencing was performed on peripheral blood. The V gene is TRBV5-8, the J gene TRBJ1-3; 11 nucleotides align to TRBD1. The CDR3, as DNA: TGTGCCAGCAGCTCCCGGGACAGGGGGAACTCTGGAAACACCATATATTTT. Translation: CASSSRDRGNSGNTIYF.